The clone carrying this TCR beta chain was observed once. The CDR3 is 15 residues long. Germline loops: CDR1 SGHNT, CDR2 YENEEA. The V gene end was trimmed by 5 bases and the J gene end by 9 bases; junction bases not matched to a gene: 9. As originally analysed: Estimates of nucleated cell counts were drawn from the amplification of reference gene primers. Sequencing was performed with immunoSEQ multiplex PCR; in TCRdb, only in-frame clones are kept and a portion is missing. V and J calls and clone size are given by that table; D and trimming were obtained from the DNA. The table lists around 88,000 clones, 85% to 95% of them singletons. This record belongs to a study of blood T cell repertoires in COVID-19. Study summary: T cells, B-cell-depleted T cells, or PBMCs supplied cDNA or gDNA.

Sequences were obtained from peripheral blood. The chain uses TRBV11-3 and TRBJ1-6; 8 bases match TRBD1. This TCR derives from a man aged 55 to 69 with acute or convalescent COVID-19. CDR3 nucleotides: TGTGCCAGCAGCCCACTGGGACAGGTTCCTTCACCCCTCCACTTT. This codes for CASSPLGQVPSPLHF. The complete variable domain, with remaining parts taken from reference TRBV11-3 and TRBJ1-6, reads EAGVVQSPRYKIIEKKQPVAFWCNPISGHNTLYWYLQNLGQGPELLIRYENEEAVDDSQLPKDRFSAERLKGVDSTLKIQPAELGDSAVYLCASSPLGQVPSPLHFGNGTRLTVT.